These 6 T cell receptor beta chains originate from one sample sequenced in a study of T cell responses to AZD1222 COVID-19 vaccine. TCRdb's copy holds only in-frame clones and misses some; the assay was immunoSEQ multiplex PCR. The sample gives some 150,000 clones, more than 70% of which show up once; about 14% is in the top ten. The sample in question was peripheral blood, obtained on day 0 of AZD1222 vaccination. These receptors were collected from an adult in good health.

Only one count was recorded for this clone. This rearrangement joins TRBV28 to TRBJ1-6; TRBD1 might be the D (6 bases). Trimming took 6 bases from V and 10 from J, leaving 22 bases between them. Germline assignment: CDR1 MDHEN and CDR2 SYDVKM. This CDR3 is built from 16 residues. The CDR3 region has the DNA TGTGCCAGCAGCTTCGTACTTGGACAGTCTACATCACCCCTCCACTTT. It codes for CASSFVLGQSTSPLHF.

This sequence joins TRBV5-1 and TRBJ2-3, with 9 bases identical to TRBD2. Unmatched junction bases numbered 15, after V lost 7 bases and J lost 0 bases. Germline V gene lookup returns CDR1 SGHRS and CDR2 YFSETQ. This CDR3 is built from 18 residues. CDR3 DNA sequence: TGCGCCAGCCGAGGAGCGGGGGGCTCCGCCGCCAGCACAGATACGCAGTATTTT. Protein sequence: CASRGAGGSAASTDTQYF.

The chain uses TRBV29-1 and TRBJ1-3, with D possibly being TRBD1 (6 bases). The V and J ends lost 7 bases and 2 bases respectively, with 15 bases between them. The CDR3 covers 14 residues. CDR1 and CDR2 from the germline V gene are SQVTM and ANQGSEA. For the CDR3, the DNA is TGCAGCGCACGCCCGGGGGGCACTGGAAACACCATATATTTT. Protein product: CSARPGGTGNTIYF.

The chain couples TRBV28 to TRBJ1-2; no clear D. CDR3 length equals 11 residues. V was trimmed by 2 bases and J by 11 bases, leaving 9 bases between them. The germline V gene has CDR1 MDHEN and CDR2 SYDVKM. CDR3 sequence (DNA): TGTGCCAGCAGTTTAGCCTGGATATACACCTTC. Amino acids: CASSLAWIYTF.

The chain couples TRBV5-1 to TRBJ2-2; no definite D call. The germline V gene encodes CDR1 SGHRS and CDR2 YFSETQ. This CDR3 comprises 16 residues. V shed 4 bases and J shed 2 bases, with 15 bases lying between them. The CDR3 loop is CASSPRVKYNTGELFF. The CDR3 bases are TGCGCCAGCAGCCCCCGGGTAAAGTACAACACCGGGGAGCTGTTTTTT.

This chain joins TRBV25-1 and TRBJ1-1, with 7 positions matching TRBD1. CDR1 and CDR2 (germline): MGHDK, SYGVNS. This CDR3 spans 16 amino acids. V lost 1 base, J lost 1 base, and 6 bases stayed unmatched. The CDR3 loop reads CASSEWQGQENTEAFF. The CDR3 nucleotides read TGTGCCAGCAGTGAATGGCAAGGACAGGAGAACACTGAAGCTTTCTTT.